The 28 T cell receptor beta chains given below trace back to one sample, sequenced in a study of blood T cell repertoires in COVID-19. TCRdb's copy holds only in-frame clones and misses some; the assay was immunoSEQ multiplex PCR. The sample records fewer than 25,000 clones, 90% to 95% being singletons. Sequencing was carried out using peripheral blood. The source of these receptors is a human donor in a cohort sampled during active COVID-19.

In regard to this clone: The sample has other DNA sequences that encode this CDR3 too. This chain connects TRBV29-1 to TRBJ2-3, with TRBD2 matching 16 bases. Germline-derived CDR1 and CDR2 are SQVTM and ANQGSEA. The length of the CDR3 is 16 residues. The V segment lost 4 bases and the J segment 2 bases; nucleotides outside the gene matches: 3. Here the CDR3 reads CSVGGTSGRVTDTQYF. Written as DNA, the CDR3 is TGCAGCGTTGGGGGGACTAGCGGGAGGGTCACAGATACGCAGTATTTT.

The CDR3 protein is CASSQDMTAGSYEQYF. The CDR3 bases are TGTGCCAGCAGCCAAGATATGACAGCGGGCTCCTACGAGCAGTACTTC. The chain employs TRBV3-1 (or the pseudogene TRBV3-2) and TRBJ2-7, with D perhaps matching TRBD2 (6 bases). This CDR3 region has 16 residues. V lost 0 bases and J 0 bases, leaving 12 bases between the germline ends. Germline CDR1 reads LGHDT; CDR2 reads YNNKEL (reference sequence).

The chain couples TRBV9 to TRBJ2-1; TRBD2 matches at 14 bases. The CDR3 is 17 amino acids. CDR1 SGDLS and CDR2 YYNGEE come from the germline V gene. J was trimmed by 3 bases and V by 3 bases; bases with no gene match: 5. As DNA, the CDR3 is TGTGCCAGCAGCGCGGGACTAGCGGGAGAAGGCTACAATGAGCAGTTCTTC. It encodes CASSAGLAGEGYNEQFF.

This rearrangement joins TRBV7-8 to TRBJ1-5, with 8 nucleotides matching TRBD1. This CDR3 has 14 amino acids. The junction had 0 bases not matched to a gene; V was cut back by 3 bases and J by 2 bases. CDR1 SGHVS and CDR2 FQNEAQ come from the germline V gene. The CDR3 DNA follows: TGTGCCAGCAGCTTGGGACAGGGCAATCAGCCCCAGCATTTT. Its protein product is CASSLGQGNQPQHF.

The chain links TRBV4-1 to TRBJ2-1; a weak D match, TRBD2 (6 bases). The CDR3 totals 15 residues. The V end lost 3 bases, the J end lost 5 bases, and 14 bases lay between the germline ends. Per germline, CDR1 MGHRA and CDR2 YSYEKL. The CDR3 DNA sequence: TGCGCCAGCAGCCAGGTCGGGGGTCCAAACAATGAGCAGTTCTTC. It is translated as CASSQVGGPNNEQFF.

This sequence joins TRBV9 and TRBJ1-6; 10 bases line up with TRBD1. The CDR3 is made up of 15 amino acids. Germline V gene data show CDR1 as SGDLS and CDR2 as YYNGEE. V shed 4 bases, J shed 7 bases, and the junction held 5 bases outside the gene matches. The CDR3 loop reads CASSPTTGGNSPLHF. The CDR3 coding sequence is TGTGCCAGCAGCCCTACGACAGGGGGCAATTCACCCCTCCACTTT.

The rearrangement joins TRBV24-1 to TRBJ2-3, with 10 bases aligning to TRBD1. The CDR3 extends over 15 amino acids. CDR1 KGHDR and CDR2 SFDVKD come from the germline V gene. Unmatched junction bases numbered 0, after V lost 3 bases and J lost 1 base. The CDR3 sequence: CATSDGTGGTDTQYF. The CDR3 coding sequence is TGTGCCACCAGTGATGGGACAGGGGGCACAGATACGCAGTATTTT.

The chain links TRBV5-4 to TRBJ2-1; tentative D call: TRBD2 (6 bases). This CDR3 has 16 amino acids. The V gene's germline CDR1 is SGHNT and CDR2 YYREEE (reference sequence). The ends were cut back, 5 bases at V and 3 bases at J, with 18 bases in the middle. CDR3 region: CASSLGTGLRYNEQFF. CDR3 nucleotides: TGTGCCAGCAGTCTTGGAACGGGACTTCGCTACAATGAGCAGTTCTTC.

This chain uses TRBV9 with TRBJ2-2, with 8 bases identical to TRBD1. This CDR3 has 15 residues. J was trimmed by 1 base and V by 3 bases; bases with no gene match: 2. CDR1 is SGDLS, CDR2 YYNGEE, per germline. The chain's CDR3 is CASSAGTGNTGELFF. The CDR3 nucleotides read TGTGCCAGCAGCGCCGGGACAGGGAACACCGGGGAGCTGTTTTTT.

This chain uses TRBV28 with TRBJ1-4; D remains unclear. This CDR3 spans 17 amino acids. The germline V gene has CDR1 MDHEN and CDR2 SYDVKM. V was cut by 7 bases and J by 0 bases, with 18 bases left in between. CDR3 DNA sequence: TGTGCCAGCACCCTGGGAGGGATAAGAGCAACTAATGAAAAACTGTTTTTT. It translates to CASTLGGIRATNEKLFF.

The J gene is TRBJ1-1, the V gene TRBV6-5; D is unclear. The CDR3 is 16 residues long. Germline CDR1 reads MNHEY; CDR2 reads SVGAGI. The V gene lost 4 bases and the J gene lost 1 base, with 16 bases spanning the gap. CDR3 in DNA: TGTGCCAGCAGTTCCCTCGGGCGGGGAAAGAACACTGAAGCTTTCTTT. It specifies CASSSLGRGKNTEAFF.

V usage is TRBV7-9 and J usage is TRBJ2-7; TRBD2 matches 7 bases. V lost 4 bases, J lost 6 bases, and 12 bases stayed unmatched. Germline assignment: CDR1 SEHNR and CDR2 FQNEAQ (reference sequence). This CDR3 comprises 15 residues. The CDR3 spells CASSYLAGGPGEQYF. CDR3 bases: TGTGCCAGCAGCTACTTAGCGGGTGGCCCGGGCGAGCAGTACTTC.

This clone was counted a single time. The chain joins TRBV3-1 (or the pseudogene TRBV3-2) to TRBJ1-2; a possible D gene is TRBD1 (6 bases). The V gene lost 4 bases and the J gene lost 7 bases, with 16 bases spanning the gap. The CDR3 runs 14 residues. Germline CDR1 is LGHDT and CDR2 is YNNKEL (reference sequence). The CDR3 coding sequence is TGTGCCAGCAGCCTAAGGGGGGGGGCTGGTGGCTACACCTTC. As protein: CASSLRGGAGGYTF.

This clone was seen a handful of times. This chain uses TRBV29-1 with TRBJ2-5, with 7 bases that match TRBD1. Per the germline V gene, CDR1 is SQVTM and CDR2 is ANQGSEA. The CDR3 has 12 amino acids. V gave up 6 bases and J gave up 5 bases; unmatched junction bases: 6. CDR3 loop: CSVEQGSETQYF. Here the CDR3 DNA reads TGCAGCGTGGAACAGGGGAGCGAGACCCAGTACTTC. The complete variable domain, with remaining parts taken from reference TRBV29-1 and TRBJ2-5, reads SAVISQKPSRDICQRGTSLTIQCQVDSQVTMMFWYRQQPGQSLTLIATANQGSEATYESGFVIDKFPISRPNLTFSTLTVSNMSPEDSSIYLCSVEQGSETQYFGPGTRLLVL.

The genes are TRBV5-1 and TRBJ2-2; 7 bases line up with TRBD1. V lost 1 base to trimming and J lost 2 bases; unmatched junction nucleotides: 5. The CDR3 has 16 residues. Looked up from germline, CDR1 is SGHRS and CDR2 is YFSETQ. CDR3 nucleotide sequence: TGCGCCAGCAGCTTGCGAACAGGGGATAACACCGGGGAGCTGTTTTTT. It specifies CASSLRTGDNTGELFF.

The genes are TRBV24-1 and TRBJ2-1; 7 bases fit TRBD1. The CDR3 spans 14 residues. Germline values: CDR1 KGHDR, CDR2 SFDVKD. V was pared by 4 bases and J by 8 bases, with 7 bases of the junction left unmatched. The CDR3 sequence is CATSDPQGSDEQFF. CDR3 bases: TGTGCCACCAGTGACCCACAGGGGTCGGATGAGCAGTTCTTC.

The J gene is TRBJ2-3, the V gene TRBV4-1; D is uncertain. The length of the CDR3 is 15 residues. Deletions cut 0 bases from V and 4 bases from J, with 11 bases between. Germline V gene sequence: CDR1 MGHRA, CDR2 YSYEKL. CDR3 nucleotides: TGCGCCAGCAGCCAAGACCCCCGGGTTCCAGATACGCAGTATTTT. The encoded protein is CASSQDPRVPDTQYF.

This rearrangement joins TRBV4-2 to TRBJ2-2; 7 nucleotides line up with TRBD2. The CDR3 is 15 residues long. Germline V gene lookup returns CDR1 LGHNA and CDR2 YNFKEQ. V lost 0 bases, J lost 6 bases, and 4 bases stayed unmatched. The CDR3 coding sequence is TGTGCCAGCAGCCAAGATCTACTAGCGTCCGGGGAGCTGTTTTTT. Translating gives CASSQDLLASGELFF.

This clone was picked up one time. The CDR3 sequence is CASSYRTGDTQYF. In DNA, the CDR3 is TGTGCCAGCAGTTACCGGACAGGGGATACGCAGTATTTT. The chain employs TRBV6-6 and TRBJ2-3; 8 bases map to TRBD1. CDR1 and CDR2 from the germline V gene are MNHNY and SVGAGI (reference sequence). The CDR3 spans 13 residues. J gave up 6 bases and V 2 bases, and 1 base lay outside the gene matches.

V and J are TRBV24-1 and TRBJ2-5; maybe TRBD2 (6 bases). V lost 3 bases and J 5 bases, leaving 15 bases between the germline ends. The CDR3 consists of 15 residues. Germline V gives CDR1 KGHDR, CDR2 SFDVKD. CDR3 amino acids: CATSDHRDSSETQYF. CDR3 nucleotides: TGTGCCACCAGTGATCACCGGGACTCATCTGAGACCCAGTACTTC.

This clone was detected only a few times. CDR3 in amino acids: CASRGLAGVVEFF. For the CDR3, the DNA is TGTGCCAGCAGGGGACTAGCGGGAGTAGTCGAGTTCTTC. The chain joins TRBV28 to TRBJ2-1; 14 bases fit TRBD2. The junction had 6 bases not matched to a gene; V was cut back by 6 bases and J by 14 bases. The germline V gene encodes CDR1 MDHEN and CDR2 SYDVKM. The CDR3 length is 13 residues. Filled out from reference TRBV28 and TRBJ2-1, the complete variable domain reads DVKVTQSSRYLVKRTGEKVFLECVQDMDHENMFWYRQDPGLGLRLIYFSYDVKMKEKGDIPEGYSVSREKKERFSLILESASTNQTSMYLCASRGLAGVVEFFGPGTRLTVL.

The CDR3 is CASRSRQGFTDTQYF. Here the CDR3 DNA reads TGTGCCAGTAGATCCCGACAGGGGTTCACAGATACGCAGTATTTT. This chain connects TRBV19 to TRBJ2-3; 8 nucleotides agree with TRBD1. Germline-derived CDR1 and CDR2 are LNHDA and SQIVND (reference sequence). CDR3 length equals 15 residues. The V gene end was trimmed by 6 bases and the J gene end by 2 bases; junction bases not matched to a gene: 7. Full variable domain (outside the CDR3, taken from reference TRBV19 and TRBJ2-3): DGGITQSPKYLFRKEGQNVTLSCEQNLNHDAMYWYRQDPGQGLRLIYYSQIVNDFQKGDIAEGYSVSREKKESFPLTVTSAQKNPTAFYLCASRSRQGFTDTQYFGPGTRLTVL.

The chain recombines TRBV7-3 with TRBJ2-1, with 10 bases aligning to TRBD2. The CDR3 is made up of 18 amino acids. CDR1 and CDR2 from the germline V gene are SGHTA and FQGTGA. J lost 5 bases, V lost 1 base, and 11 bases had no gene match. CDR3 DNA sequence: TGTGCCAGCAGCTTAAGGAGTGCTAGCGGGAGCCCTAACAATGAGCAGTTCTTC. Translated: CASSLRSASGSPNNEQFF.

Written as DNA, the CDR3 is TGTGCCAGCAGCGACTACGTGCGGGGGGGCAACACCGGGGAGCTGTTTTTT. Its protein is CASSDYVRGGNTGELFF. This chain links TRBV7-6 with TRBJ2-2; TRBD2 matches at 9 bases. Germline values: CDR1 SGHVS, CDR2 FNYEAQ. The CDR3 sequence is 17 residues long. Trimming at V came to 5 bases and at J to 2 bases, leaving 9 bases not matched to a gene.

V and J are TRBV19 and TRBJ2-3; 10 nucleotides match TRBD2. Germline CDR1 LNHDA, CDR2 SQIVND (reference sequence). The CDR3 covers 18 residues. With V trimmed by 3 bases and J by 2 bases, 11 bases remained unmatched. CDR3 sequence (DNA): TGTGCCAGTAGTATGAAGCGGGGGGGCCTTCAGACCACAGATACGCAGTATTTT. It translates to CASSMKRGGLQTTDTQYF.

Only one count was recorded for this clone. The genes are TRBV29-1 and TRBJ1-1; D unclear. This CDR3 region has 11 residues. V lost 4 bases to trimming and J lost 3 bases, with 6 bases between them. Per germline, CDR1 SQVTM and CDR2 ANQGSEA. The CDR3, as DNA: TGCAGCGTTGGGCAGGACACTGAAGCTTTCTTT. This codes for CSVGQDTEAFF.

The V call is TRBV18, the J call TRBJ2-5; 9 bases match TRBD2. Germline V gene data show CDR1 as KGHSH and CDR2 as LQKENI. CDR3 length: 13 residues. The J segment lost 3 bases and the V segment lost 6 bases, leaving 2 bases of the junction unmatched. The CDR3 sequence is CASSRLAEETQYF. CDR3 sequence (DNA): TGTGCCAGCTCCCGACTAGCGGAAGAGACCCAGTACTTC. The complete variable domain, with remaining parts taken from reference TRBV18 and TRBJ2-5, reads NAGVMQNPRHLVRRRGQEARLRCSPMKGHSHVYWYRQLPEEGLKFMVYLQKENIIDESGMPKERFSAEFPKEGPSILRIQQVVRGDSAAYFCASSRLAEETQYFGPGTRLLVL.

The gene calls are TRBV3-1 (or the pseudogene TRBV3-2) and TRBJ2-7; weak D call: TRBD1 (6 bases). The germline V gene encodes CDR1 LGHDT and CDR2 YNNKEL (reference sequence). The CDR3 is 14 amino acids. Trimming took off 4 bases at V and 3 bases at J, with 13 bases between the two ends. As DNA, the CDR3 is TGTGCCAGCAGCCTACGGACAGTTCACTACGAGCAGTACTTC. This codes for CASSLRTVHYEQYF.